This T cell receptor beta chain appears in the sequencing data of a study of blood T cell repertoires in COVID-19. As for the study in general: The samples span acute and convalescent COVID-19 from the United States, Italy and Spain.

Clones were sequenced by immunoSEQ multiplex PCR, and TCRdb holds only the in-frame ones, with some missing. The sample shows about 77,000 clones, 90% of them seen only once. Germline V gene lookup returns CDR1 MNHEY and CDR2 SVGAGI. Trimming cost V 7 bases and J 7 bases, with 14 bases left between them. CDR3 size: 14 residues. The source material was peripheral blood. The chain combines TRBV6-5 with TRBJ1-6; D may be TRBD1 (5 bases). The clonotype originates from a woman of 80 years or more with active or convalescent COVID-19. The CDR3 DNA is TGTGCCAGCACCTTACATGGGGGGAATTCACCCCTCCACTTT. Translating it yields CASTLHGGNSPLHF.